This entry is about one TCR beta chain. As yet, its antigen is unknown. The entry originates in a study of OX40 agonist ivuxolimab in advanced cancers. Looking at the study overall: All patients had ivuxolimab intravenously every 2 weeks at 0.01 to 10 mg/kg. Of the patients, three showed partial responses, one with hepatocellular carcinoma and two with cutaneous melanoma. Study-level results: CD4+ and CD8+ blood T cells expanded clonally by week 6 at 0.1 to 3.0 mg/kg. Patients with a partial response at 0.1-3.0 mg/kg had among the lowest clonal expansion.

The table came from immunoSEQ multiplex PCR; TCRdb's copy has only in-frame clones and leaves some out. The data show under 20,000 clones, 74% seen once. With 5 bases removed from V and 0 bases from J, the gap between germline ends came to 10 bases. The CDR3 covers 14 residues. In germline, CDR1 is MNHEY, CDR2 SVGAGI. The source is an adult with an advanced solid tumor such as melanoma, head and neck, liver or kidney cancer. Sequencing used CD4+ or CD8+ T cells sorted from blood, obtained in a trial of the OX40 agonist ivuxolimab. V and J are TRBV6-5 and TRBJ1-1; maybe TRBD1 (5 bases). CDR3 in DNA: TGTGCCAGCAGTCCCGGGACGGTGAACACTGAAGCTTTCTTT. Translated: CASSPGTVNTEAFF.